A single sample gave rise to the 12 T cell receptor beta chains below, sequenced in a study of prognosis after radiotherapy for stage I lung cancer. Multiplex PCR, run in two rounds, amplified TCR beta CDR3 from genomic DNA. Primers specific to each TRBV and TRBJ gene drove first-round PCR. TCRdb reanalysed the multiplex PCR reads using MiXCR and keeps one entry per CDR3 protein. The repertoire holds nearly 35,000 distinct CDR3 sequences, with 32% as singletons. The input for sequencing was PBMCs, taken before or after stereotactic body radiation therapy (not recorded which). Receptors originate from a donor aged 50 or older with non-small cell lung cancer.

This clonotype was counted many times. The chain couples TRBV19 to TRBJ1-5; tentatively, D is TRBD1 (6 bases). The CDR3 runs 17 residues. V was trimmed by 3 bases and J by 2 bases, leaving 17 bases between them. CDR1 and CDR2 from the germline V gene are LNHDA and SQIVND (reference sequence). CDR3 nucleotides: TGTGCCAGTAGTATGGACCCGCAGGGGTTTGGCAATCAGCCCCAGCATTTT. Translating gives CASSMDPQGFGNQPQHF.

This clonotype was seen ten or more times. The chain recombines TRBV20-1 with TRBJ2-5, with D possibly matching TRBD2 (5 bases). This CDR3 region has 12 residues. V lost 6 bases to trimming and J lost 1 base, with 9 bases between them. Germline CDR1 is DFQATT and CDR2 is SNEGSKA (reference sequence). CDR3 sequence reads: CSAGSGQETQYF. The CDR3 DNA reads as TGCAGTGCGGGCAGCGGCCAAGAGACCCAGTACTTC.

In regard to this clonotype: This may come from a read error, since a much larger clone is one base off. This rearrangement joins TRBV6-1 to TRBJ2-5, with TRBD1 identical over 8 bases. The CDR3 has 13 residues. Germline values: CDR1 MNHNS, CDR2 SASEGT. The junction had 3 bases not matched to a gene; V was cut back by 4 bases and J by 5 bases. The CDR3 nucleotides read TGTGCCAGCAGTGGACAGGGGATTGAGACCCAGTACTTC. Its protein product is CASSGQGIETQYF.

This clonotype was counted many times. DNA of the CDR3: TGCAGTCCGACCGAGAATGAGCAGTTCTTC. This sequence encodes CSPTENEQFF. The chain carries TRBV20-1 and TRBJ2-1; D not resolved. V lost 8 bases to trimming and J lost 7 bases, with 9 bases between them. The CDR3 length is 10 residues. CDR1 DFQATT and CDR2 SNEGSKA come from the germline V gene (reference sequence).

This clonotype occurred many times. This chain joins TRBV5-1 and TRBJ2-3, with D maybe TRBD1 (6 bases). The V gene's germline CDR1 is SGHRS and CDR2 YFSETQ. The CDR3 runs to 14 residues. Trimming stripped 3 bases from V and 1 base from J, with 9 bases between. The CDR3 protein is CASSSDRGTDTQYF. As DNA, the CDR3 is TGCGCCAGCAGCTCGGACAGAGGCACAGATACGCAGTATTTT.

The chain joins TRBV24-1 to TRBJ2-6; D remains ambiguous. The CDR3 sequence is 15 residues long. Trimming cost V 3 bases and J 5 bases, with 10 bases left between them. Germline values: CDR1 KGHDR, CDR2 SFDVKD. CDR3 sequence reads: CATSDEASWANVLTF. The CDR3 DNA reads as TGTGCCACCAGTGATGAGGCCTCCTGGGCCAACGTCCTGACTTTC.

This chain uses TRBV3-1 with TRBJ2-3; no clear D gene. The length of the CDR3 is 17 residues. Trimming took off 2 bases at V and 0 bases at J, with 15 bases between the two ends. Germline lookup yields CDR1 LGHDT and CDR2 YNNKEL (reference sequence). In DNA form, the CDR3 reads TGTGCCAGCAGCCAAAATCCAGCCCCGACTAGCACAGATACGCAGTATTTT. Translating gives CASSQNPAPTSTDTQYF.

A note on this clonotype: Given a far larger clone just one base away, this is likely a sequencing read error. The chain employs TRBV6-6 and TRBJ2-7; a weak D match, TRBD2 (6 bases). The CDR3 is made up of 16 amino acids. In germline, CDR1 is MNHNY, CDR2 SVGAGI (reference sequence). The CDR3 DNA sequence: TGTGCCAGCAGGCCTGCCCCGGGGGAAAGCTCCTACGATCAGTACTTC. This codes for CASRPAPGESSYDQYF.

This sequence joins TRBV15 and TRBJ2-1, with D possibly being TRBD1 or TRBD2 (6 bases each). CDR3 size: 15 residues. The germline V gene encodes CDR1 LNHNV and CDR2 YYDKDF (reference sequence). The V end lost 5 bases, the J end lost 4 bases, and 15 bases lay between the germline ends. The CDR3 protein is CATSQKVGGYNEQFF. Written as DNA, the CDR3 is TGTGCCACCAGCCAGAAGGTAGGGGGGTACAATGAGCAGTTCTTC.

In this sample, this clonotype turned up many times. This rearrangement joins TRBV20-1 to TRBJ1-5; D possibly corresponds to TRBD1 (6 bases). Trimming took 1 base from V and 2 from J, leaving 6 bases between them. The CDR3 length is 13 residues. The germline gives CDR1 DFQATT, CDR2 SNEGSKA (reference sequence). CDR3 DNA: TGCAGTGCTAGAGGGACAGGCAATCAGCCCCAGCATTTT. Translated, it gives CSARGTGNQPQHF.

This clonotype was seen repeatedly, ten times or more. J is TRBJ1-2 and V is TRBV4-1, with D perhaps TRBD1 (5 bases). The germline V gene encodes CDR1 MGHRA and CDR2 YSYEKL. Trimming left V 4 bases short and J 4 bases short, with 16 bases between. The CDR3 loop spans 15 amino acids. This CDR3 is CASSRPGGELYGYTF. The DNA for the CDR3 is TGCGCCAGCAGCCGCCCTGGGGGGGAACTCTATGGCTACACCTTC.

This clonotype was seen at least ten times. The rearrangement uses TRBV7-2 and TRBJ1-6, with no clear D. This CDR3 is 18 amino acids long. Germline V lookup: CDR1 SGHTA, CDR2 FQGNSA. Trimming left V 5 bases short and J 2 bases short, with 19 bases between. This chain's CDR3 is CASSQDRAQRTYNSPLHF. DNA of the CDR3: TGTGCCAGCAGCCAAGACCGGGCCCAGAGGACCTATAATTCACCCCTCCACTTT.